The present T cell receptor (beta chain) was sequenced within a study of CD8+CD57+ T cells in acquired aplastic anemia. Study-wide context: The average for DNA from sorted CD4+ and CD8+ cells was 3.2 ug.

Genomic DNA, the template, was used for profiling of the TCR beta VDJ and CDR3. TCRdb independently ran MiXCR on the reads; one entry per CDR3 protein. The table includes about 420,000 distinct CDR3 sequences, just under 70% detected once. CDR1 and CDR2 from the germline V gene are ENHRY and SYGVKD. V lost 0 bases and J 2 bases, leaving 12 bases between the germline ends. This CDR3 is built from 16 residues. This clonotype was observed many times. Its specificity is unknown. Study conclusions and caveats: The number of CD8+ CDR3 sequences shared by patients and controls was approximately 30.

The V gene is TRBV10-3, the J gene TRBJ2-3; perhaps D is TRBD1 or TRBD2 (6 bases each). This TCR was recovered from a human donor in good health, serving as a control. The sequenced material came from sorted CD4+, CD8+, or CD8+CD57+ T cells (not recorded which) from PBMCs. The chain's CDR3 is CAISESMGGHTDTQYF. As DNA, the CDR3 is TGTGCCATCAGTGAGTCTATGGGGGGCCACACAGATACGCAGTATTTT.